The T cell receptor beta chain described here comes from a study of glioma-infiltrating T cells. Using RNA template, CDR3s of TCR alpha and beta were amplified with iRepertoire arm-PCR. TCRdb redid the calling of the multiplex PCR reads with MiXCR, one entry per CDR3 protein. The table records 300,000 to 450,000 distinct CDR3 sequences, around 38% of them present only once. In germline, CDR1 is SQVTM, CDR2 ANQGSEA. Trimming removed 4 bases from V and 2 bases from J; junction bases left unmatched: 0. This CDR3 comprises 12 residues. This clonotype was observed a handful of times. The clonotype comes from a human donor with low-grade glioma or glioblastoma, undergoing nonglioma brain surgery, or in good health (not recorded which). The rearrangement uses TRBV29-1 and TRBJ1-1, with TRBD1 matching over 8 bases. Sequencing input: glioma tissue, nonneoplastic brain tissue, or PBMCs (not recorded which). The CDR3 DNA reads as TGCAGCGTTGCAGGGGGCAACACTGAAGCTTTCTTT. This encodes CSVAGGNTEAFF. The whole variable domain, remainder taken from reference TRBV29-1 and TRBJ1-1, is SAVISQKPSRDICQRGTSLTIQCQVDSQVTMMFWYRQQPGQSLTLIATANQGSEATYESGFVIDKFPISRPNLTFSTLTVSNMSPEDSSIYLCSVAGGNTEAFFGQGTRLTVV.